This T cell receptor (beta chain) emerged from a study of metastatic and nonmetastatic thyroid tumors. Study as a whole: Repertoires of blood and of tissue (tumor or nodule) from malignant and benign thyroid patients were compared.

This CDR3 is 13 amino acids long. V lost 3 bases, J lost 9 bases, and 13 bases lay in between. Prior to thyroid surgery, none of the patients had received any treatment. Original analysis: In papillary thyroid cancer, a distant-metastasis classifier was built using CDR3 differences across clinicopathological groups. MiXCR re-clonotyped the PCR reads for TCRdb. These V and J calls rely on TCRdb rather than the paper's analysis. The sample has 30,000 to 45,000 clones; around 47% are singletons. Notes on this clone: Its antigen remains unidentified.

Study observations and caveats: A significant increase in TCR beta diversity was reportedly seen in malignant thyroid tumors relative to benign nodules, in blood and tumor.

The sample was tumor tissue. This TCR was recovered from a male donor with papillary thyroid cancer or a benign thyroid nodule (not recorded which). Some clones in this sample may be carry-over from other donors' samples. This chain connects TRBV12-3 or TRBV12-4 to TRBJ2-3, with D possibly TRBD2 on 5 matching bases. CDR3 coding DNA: TGTGCCAGCAGTTTCGAGGGTGATAGGACGCAGTATTTT. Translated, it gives CASSFEGDRTQYF.